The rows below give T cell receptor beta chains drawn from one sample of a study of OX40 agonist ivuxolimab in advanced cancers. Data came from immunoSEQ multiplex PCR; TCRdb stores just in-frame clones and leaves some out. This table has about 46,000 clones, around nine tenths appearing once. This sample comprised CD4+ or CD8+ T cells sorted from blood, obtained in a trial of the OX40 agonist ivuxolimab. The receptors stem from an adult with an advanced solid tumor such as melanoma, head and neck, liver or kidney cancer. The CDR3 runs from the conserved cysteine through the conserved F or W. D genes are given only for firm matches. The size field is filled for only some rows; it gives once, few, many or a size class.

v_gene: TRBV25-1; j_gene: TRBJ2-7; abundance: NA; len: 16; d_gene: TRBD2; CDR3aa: CASSGRLAEGFYEQYF; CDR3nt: TGTGCCAGCAGTGGTAGACTAGCGGAGGGGTTCTACGAGCAGTACTTC
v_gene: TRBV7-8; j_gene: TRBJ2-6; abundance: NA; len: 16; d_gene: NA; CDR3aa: CASSARLNSGANVLTF; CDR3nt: TGTGCCAGCAGCGCCCGACTGAACTCTGGGGCCAACGTCCTGACTTTC
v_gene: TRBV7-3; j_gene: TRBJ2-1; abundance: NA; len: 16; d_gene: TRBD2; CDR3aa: CASSLIIGTSHNEQFF; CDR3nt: TGTGCCAGCAGCTTAATTATAGGGACTAGCCACAATGAGCAGTTCTTC
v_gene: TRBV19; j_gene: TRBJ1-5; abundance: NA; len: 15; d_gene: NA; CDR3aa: CASSTPGTRNQPQHF; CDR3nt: TGTGCCAGTAGTACCCCCGGGACACGCAATCAGCCCCAGCATTTT
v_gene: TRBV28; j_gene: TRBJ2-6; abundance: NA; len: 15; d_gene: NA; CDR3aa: CASTVGAAGANVLTF; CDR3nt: TGTGCCAGCACTGTGGGGGCTGCTGGGGCCAACGTCCTGACTTTC
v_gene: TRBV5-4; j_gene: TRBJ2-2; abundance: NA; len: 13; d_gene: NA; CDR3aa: CASSLGGTGELFF; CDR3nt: TGTGCCAGCAGCTTAGGCGGCACCGGGGAGCTGTTTTTT
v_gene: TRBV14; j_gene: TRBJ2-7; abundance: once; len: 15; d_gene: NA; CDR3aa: CASSRGISISYEQYF; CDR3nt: TGTGCCAGCAGCCGGGGGATATCCATTTCGTACGAGCAGTACTTC
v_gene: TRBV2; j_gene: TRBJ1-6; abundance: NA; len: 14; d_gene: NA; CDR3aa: CASRPTGVNSPLHF; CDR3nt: TGTGCCAGCAGGCCTACGGGGGTTAATTCACCCCTCCACTTT
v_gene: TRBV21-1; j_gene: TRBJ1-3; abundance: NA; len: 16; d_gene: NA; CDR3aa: CASRGWLQHARNTIYF; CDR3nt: TGTGCCAGCAGGGGGTGGCTACAACACGCACGAAACACCATATATTTT
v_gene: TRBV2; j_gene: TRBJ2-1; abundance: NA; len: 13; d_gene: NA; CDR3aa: CASSEEVSLSQFF; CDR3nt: TGTGCCAGCAGTGAGGAAGTATCCCTTTCGCAGTTCTTC
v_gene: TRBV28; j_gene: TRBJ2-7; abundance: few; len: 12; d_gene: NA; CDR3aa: CASSPQGPEQYF; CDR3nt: TGTGCCAGCAGTCCCCAGGGGCCCGAGCAGTACTTC
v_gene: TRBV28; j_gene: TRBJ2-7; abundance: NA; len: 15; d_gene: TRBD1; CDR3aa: CASSTRDRRLGEQYF; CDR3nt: TGTGCCAGCAGTACGCGGGACAGGCGGTTGGGCGAGCAGTACTTC
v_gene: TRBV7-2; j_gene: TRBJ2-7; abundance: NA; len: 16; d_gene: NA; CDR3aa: CASSSWVAGISYEQYF; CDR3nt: TGTGCCAGCAGCTCTTGGGTGGCGGGGATTTCCTACGAGCAGTACTTC
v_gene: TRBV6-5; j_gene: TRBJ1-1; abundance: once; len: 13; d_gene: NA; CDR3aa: CASTLQERHEAFF; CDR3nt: TGTGCCAGCACTTTACAGGAGCGCCACGAAGCTTTCTTT
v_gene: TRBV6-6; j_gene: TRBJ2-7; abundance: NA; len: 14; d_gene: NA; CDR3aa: CASSYGEGVDEQYF; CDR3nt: TGTGCCAGCAGTTACGGGGAGGGGGTCGACGAGCAGTACTTC
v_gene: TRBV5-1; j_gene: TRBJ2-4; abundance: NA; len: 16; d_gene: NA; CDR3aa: CASSGDKPVGKNIQYF; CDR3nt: TGCGCCAGCAGCGGGGACAAACCGGTGGGCAAAAACATTCAGTACTTC
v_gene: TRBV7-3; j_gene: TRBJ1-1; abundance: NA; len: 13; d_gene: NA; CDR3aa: CASSLTGPTEAFF; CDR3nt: TGTGCCAGCAGCTTAACTGGGCCCACTGAAGCTTTCTTT
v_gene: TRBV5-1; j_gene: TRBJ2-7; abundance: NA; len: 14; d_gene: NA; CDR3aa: CASSFAGSTYEQYF; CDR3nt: TGCGCCAGCAGCTTCGCAGGGAGCACCTACGAGCAGTACTTC
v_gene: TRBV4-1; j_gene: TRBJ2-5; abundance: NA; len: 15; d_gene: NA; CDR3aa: CASSRSRGSQETQYF; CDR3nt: TGCGCCAGCAGCCGATCTAGGGGGAGCCAAGAGACCCAGTACTTC
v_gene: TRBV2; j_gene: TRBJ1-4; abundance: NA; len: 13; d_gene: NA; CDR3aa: CASRDNLNEKLFF; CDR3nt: TGTGCCAGCAGGGACAACCTTAATGAAAAACTGTTTTTT
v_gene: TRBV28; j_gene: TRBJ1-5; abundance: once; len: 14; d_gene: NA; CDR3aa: CASSTGFWNQPQHF; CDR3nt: TGTGCCAGCAGTACAGGGTTTTGGAATCAGCCCCAGCATTTT
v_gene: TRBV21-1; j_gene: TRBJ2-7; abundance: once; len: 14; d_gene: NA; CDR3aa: CASSAGPLQYEQYF; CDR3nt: TGTGCCAGCAGCGCCGGGCCTTTACAGTACGAGCAGTACTTC
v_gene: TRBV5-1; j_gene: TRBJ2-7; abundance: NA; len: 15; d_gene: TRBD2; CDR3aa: CASSLEVGGSYEQYF; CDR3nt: TGCGCCAGCAGCTTGGAGGTTGGCGGGAGTTACGAGCAGTACTTC
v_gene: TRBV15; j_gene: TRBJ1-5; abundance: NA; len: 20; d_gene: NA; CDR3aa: CATSENPTRGEGPQGQPQHF; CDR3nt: TGTGCCACCAGCGAAAACCCTACCCGGGGCGAAGGACCCCAGGGTCAGCCCCAGCATTTT
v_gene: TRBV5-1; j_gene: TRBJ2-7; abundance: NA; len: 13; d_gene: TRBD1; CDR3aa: CASGGQGAYEQYF; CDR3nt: TGCGCCAGTGGAGGACAGGGCGCCTACGAGCAGTACTTC
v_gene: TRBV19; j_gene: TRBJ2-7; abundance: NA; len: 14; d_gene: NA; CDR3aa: CASSIASIPYEQYF; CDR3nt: TGTGCCAGTAGTATAGCTAGCATCCCCTACGAGCAGTACTTC
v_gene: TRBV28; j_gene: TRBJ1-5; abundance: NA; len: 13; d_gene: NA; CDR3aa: CASSYGSYQPQHF; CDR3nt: TGTGCCAGCAGTTACGGGTCTTATCAGCCCCAGCATTTT
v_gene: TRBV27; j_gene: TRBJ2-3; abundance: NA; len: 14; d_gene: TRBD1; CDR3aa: CASSGTVSTDTQYF; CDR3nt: TGTGCCAGCAGCGGGACAGTAAGCACAGATACGCAGTATTTT